This TCR beta chain appears in the sequencing data of a study of control samples from healthy donors and cancer patients. Germline-derived CDR1 and CDR2 are SNHLY and FYNNEI. V was shortened by 6 bases and J by 0 bases, with 6 bases between the two germline ends. The CDR3 loop spans 12 amino acids. Clones were read by immunoSEQ multiplex PCR, and TCRdb kept only the in-frame ones, dropping some. The repertoire table contains under 200,000 clones. Material: blood. The sequence was obtained from a woman aged 30 to 39 in good health. This chain connects TRBV2 to TRBJ2-7, with a tentative D call TRBD1 (5 bases). CDR3 nucleotides: TGTGCCAGCAGAACAGGCTCCTACGAGCAGTACTTC. It is translated as CASRTGSYEQYF.